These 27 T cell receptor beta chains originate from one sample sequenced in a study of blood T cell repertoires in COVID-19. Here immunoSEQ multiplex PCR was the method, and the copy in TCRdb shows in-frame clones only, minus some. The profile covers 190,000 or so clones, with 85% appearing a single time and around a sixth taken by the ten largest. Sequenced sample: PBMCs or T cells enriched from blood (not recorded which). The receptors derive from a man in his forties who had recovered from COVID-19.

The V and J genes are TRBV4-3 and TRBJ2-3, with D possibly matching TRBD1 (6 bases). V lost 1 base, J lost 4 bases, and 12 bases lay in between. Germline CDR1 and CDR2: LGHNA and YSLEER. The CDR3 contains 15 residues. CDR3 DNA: TGCGCCAGCAGCCAAGCGACAGGTGGTGCAGATACGCAGTATTTT. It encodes CASSQATGGADTQYF.

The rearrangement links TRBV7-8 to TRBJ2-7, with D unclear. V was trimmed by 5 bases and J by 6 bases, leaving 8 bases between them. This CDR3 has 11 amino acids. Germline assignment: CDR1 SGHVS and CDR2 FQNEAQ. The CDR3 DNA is TGTGCCAGCAGCCTGTTCTTCGAGCAGTACTTC. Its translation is CASSLFFEQYF.

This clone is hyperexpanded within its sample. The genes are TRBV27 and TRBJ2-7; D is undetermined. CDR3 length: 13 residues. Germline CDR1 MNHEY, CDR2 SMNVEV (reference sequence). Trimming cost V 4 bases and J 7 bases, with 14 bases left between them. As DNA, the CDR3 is TGTGCCAGCAGTTATGGCAGATCGCGGGAGCAGTACTTC. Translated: CASSYGRSREQYF.

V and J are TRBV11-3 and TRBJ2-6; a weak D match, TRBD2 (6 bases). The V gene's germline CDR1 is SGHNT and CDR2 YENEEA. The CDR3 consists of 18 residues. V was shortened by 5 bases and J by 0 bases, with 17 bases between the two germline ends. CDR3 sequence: CASSPGLLASSGANVLTF. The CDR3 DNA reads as TGTGCCAGCAGCCCGGGACTCCTAGCTTCCTCTGGGGCCAACGTCCTGACTTTC.

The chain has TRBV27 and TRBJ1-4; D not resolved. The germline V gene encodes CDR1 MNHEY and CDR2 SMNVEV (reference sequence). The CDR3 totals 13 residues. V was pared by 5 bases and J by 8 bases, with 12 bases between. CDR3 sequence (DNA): TGTGCCAGCAGTCCTGGGAGGGTCGAAAAACTGTTTTTT. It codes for CASSPGRVEKLFF.

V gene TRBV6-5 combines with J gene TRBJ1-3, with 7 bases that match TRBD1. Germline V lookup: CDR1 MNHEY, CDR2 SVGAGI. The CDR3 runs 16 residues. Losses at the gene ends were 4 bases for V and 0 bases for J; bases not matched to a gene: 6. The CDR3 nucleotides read TGTGCCAGCAGTTCATGGACAGGAGGCTCTGGAAACACCATATATTTT. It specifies CASSSWTGGSGNTIYF.

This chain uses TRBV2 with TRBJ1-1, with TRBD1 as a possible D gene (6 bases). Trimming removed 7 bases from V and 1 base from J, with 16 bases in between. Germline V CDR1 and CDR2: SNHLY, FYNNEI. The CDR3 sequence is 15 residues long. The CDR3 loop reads CASTVAGVRNTEAFF. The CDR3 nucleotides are TGTGCCAGCACCGTTGCAGGGGTAAGGAACACTGAAGCTTTCTTT.

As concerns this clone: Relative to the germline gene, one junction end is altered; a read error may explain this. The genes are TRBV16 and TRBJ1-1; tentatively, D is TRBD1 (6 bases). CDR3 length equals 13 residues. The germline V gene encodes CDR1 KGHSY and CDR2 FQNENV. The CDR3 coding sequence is TGTGCCAGCAGCCAATCCACAGTGGGGGCCCCCCACTTT. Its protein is CASSQSTVGAPHF.

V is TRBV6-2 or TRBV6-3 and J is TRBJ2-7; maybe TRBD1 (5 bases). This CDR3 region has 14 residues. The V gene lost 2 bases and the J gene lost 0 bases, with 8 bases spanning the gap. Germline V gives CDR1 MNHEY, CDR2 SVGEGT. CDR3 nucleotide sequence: TGTGCCAGCAGTTACCAACAGGTCTCCTACGAGCAGTACTTC. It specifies CASSYQQVSYEQYF.

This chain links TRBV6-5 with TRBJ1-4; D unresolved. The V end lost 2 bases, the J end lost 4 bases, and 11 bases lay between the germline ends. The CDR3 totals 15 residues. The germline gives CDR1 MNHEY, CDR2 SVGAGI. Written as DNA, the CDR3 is TGTGCCAGCAGTTACGCGACGGCGGATAATGAAAAACTGTTTTTT. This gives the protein CASSYATADNEKLFF.

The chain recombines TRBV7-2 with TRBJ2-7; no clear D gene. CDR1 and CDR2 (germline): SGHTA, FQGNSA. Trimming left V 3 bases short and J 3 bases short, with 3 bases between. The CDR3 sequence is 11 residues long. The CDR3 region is CASSFNYEQYF. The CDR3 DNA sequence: TGTGCCAGCAGCTTCAACTACGAGCAGTACTTC.

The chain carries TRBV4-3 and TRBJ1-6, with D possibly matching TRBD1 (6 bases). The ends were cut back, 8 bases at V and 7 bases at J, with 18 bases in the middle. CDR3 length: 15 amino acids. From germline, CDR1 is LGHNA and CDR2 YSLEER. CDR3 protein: CASSRGGARNSPLHF. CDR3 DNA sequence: TGCGCCAGCTCGAGGGGGGGGGCTCGAAATTCACCCCTCCACTTT.

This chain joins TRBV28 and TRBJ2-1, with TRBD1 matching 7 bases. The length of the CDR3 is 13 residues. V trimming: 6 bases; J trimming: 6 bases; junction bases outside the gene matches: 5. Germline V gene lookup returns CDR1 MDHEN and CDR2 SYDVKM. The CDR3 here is CASRKTGFNEQFF. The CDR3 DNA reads TGTGCCAGCAGAAAGACAGGGTTCAATGAGCAGTTCTTC.

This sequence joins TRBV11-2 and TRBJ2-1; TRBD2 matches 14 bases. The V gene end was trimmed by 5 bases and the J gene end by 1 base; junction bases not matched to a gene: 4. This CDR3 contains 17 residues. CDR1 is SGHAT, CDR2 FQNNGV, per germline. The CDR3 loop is CASSPGLAGVSYNEQFF. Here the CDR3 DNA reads TGTGCCAGCAGCCCGGGACTAGCGGGAGTTTCCTACAATGAGCAGTTCTTC.

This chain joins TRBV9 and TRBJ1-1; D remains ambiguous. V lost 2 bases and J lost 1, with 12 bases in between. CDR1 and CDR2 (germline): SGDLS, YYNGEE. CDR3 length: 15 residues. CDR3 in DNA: TGTGCCAGCAGCGTTCTCCGAGGTGAGAACACTGAAGCTTTCTTT. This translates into CASSVLRGENTEAFF.

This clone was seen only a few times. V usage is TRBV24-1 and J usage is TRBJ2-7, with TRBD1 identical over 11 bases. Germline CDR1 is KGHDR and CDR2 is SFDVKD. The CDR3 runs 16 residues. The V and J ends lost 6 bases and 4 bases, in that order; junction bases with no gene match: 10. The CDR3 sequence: CATSPGSGQGAYEQYF. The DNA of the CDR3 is TGTGCCACCAGTCCAGGTTCCGGACAGGGGGCTTACGAGCAGTACTTC.

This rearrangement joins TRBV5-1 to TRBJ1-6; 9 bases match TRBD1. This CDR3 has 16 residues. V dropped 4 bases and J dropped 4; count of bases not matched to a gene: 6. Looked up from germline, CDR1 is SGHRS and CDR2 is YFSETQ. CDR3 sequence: CASSTGTGTYNSPLHF. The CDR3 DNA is TGCGCCAGCAGCACCGGGACAGGGACTTATAATTCACCCCTCCACTTT.

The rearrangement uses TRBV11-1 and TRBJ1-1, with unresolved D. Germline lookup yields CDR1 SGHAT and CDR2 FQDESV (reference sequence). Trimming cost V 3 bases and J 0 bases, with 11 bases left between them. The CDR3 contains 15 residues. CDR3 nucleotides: TGTGCCAGCAGCTTGGAGGGATTTATGAACACTGAAGCTTTCTTT. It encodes CASSLEGFMNTEAFF.

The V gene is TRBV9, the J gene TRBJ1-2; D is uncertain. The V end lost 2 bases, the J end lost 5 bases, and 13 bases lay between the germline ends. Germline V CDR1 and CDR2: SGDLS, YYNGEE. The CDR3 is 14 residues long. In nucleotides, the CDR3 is TGTGCCAGCAGCGTTCTCGGGGTAGAGTATGGCTACACCTTC. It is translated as CASSVLGVEYGYTF.

For the CDR3, the DNA is TGTGCCAGCAGCCAAGGTGGAGGGGGCTTGGGTACGCAGTATTTT. This sequence encodes CASSQGGGGLGTQYF. The rearrangement joins TRBV14 to TRBJ2-3, with a weak D call TRBD1 (7 bases). From germline, CDR1 is SGHDN and CDR2 FVKESK. V was pared by 1 base and J by 8 bases, with 16 bases between. The CDR3 runs to 15 residues.

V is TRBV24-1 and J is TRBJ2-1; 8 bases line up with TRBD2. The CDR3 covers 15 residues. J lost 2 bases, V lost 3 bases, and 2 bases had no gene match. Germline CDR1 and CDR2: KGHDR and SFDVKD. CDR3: CATSDRGLAYNEQFF. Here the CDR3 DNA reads TGTGCCACCAGTGATAGGGGACTAGCCTACAATGAGCAGTTCTTC.

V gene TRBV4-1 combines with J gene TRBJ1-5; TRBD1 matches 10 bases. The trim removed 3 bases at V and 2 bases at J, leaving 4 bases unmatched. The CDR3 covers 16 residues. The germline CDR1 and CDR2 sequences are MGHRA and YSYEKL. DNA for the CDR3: TGCGCCAGCAGCCAGACCGGGACAGGGGGCAATCAGCCCCAGCATTTT. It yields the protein CASSQTGTGGNQPQHF.

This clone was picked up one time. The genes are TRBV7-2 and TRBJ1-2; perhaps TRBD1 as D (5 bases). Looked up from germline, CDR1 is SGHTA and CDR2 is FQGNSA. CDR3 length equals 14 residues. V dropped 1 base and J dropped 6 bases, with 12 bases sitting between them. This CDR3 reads CASSLVGGVDGYTF. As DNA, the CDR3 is TGTGCCAGCAGCTTAGTGGGAGGGGTGGATGGCTACACCTTC. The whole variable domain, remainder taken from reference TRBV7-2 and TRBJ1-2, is GAGVSQSPSNKVTEKGKDVELRCDPISGHTALYWYRQSLGQGLEFLIYFQGNSAPDKSGLPSDRFSAERTGGSVSTLTIQRTQQEDSAVYLCASSLVGGVDGYTFGSGTRLTVV.

In nucleotides, the CDR3 is TGTGCCAGCAACCGAGGGAGCGGGATAACCGGGGAGCTGTTTTTT. Translating it yields CASNRGSGITGELFF. This chain connects TRBV5-6 to TRBJ2-2; 7 nucleotides match TRBD2. CDR3 length equals 15 residues. The V segment lost 6 bases and the J segment 5 bases; nucleotides outside the gene matches: 10. Germline V gene lookup returns CDR1 SGHDT and CDR2 YYEEEE.

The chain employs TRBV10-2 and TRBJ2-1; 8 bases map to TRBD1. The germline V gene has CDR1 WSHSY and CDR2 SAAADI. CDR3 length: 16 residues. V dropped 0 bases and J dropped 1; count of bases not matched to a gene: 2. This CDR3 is CASSESYRGSYNEQFF. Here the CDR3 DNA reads TGCGCCAGCAGTGAGTCGTACAGGGGGTCCTACAATGAGCAGTTCTTC.

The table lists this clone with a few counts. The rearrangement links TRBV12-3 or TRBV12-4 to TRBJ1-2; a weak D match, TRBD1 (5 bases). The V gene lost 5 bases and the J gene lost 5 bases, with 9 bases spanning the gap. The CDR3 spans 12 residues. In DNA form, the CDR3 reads TGTGCCAGCAGTGATGACAGTTATGGCTACACCTTC. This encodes CASSDDSYGYTF.

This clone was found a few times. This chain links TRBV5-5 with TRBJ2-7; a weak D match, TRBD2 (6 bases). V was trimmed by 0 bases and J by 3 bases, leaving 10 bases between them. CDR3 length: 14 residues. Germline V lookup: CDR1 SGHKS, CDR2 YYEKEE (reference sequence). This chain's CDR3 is CASSLDPGVYEQYF. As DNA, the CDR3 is TGTGCCAGCAGCTTGGATCCGGGGGTCTACGAGCAGTACTTC.